The 25 T cell receptor beta chains given below trace back to one sample, sequenced in a study of T-cell memory formation after mild COVID-19. TCRdb passed the 5' RACE reads through MiXCR, listing each CDR3 protein once. This sample has 350,000 to 400,000 distinct CDR3 sequences; around 14% occur once, and the top ten carry around a fifth. The sample taken for sequencing was PBMCs or a T cell subset sorted from them (not recorded which). These TCRs come from a man younger than 30 who had mild COVID-19 (a few samples of this study predate the infection). Cell type and time point are not known.

This clonotype was seen at least ten times. The chain uses TRBV7-2 and TRBJ2-3, with 12 bases identical to TRBD2. Germline CDR1 SGHTA, CDR2 FQGNSA. Trimming removed 5 bases from V and 5 bases from J; junction bases left unmatched: 5. This CDR3 comprises 15 residues. As DNA, the CDR3 is TGTGCCAGCAGCCCTAGCGGGGGGGCAGAAGATACGCAGTATTTT. Translating gives CASSPSGGAEDTQYF. Full variable domain (remainder filled in from reference TRBV7-2 and TRBJ2-3): GAGVSQSPSNKVTEKGKDVELRCDPISGHTALYWYRQSLGQGLEFLIYFQGNSAPDKSGLPSDRFSAERTGGSVSTLTIQRTQQEDSAVYLCASSPSGGAEDTQYFGPGTRLTVL.

The chain has TRBV28 and TRBJ2-1; 8 bases map to TRBD2. Losses at the gene ends were 9 bases for V and 7 bases for J; bases not matched to a gene: 11. CDR1 is MDHEN, CDR2 SYDVKM, per germline. The CDR3 loop spans 14 amino acids. CDR3 nucleotides: TGTGCCAGTCAGACTCCGGGACTAGAGAATGAGCAGTTCTTC. Translation: CASQTPGLENEQFF.

The J gene is TRBJ1-5, the V gene TRBV30; D not resolved. The CDR3 is 12 residues long. V lost 5 bases, J lost 2 bases, and 7 bases lay in between. Per germline, CDR1 GTSNPN and CDR2 SVGIG (reference sequence). Written as DNA, the CDR3 is TGTGCCTGGGGCGGAGGCAATCAGCCCCAGCATTTT. This codes for CAWGGGNQPQHF. Variable domain in full (rest from reference TRBV30 and TRBJ1-5): SQTIHQWPATLVQPVGSPLSLECTVEGTSNPNLYWYRQAAGRGLQLLFYSVGIGQISSEVPQNLSASRPQDRQFILSSKKLLLSDSGFYLCAWGGGNQPQHFGDGTRLSIL.

This clonotype appeared a few times. This chain links TRBV5-1 with TRBJ1-2; weak D call: TRBD1 (5 bases). Germline V CDR1 and CDR2: SGHRS, YFSETQ. V shed 4 bases and J shed 3 bases, with 16 bases lying between them. This CDR3 has 15 residues. The CDR3 spells CASSPAGGSDYGYTF. CDR3 nucleotides: TGCGCCAGCAGCCCGGCCGGGGGAAGCGACTATGGCTACACCTTC.

This chain links TRBV18 with TRBJ2-7; weak D call: TRBD1 (6 bases). The germline V gene encodes CDR1 KGHSH and CDR2 LQKENI. This CDR3 contains 13 residues. V dropped 4 bases and J dropped 5 bases, with 12 bases sitting between them. CDR3 nucleotide sequence: TGTGCCAGCTCACTTGAACAGGGCGACGAGCAGTACGTC. It is translated as CASSLEQGDEQYV.

This chain uses TRBV12-3 or TRBV12-4 with TRBJ1-1; perhaps TRBD1 as D (6 bases). With 7 bases removed from V and 3 bases from J, the gap between germline ends came to 18 bases. The CDR3 is 15 amino acids. CDR3 bases: TGTGCCAGCAAATGGGGCGGAACAGGGCACACTGAAGCTTTCTTT. This sequence encodes CASKWGGTGHTEAFF.

A few counts support this clonotype. This chain links TRBV7-2 with TRBJ1-4; TRBD1 matches 8 bases. There are 14 residues in the CDR3. Germline CDR1 and CDR2: SGHTA and FQGNSA. The V segment lost 6 bases and the J segment 0 bases; nucleotides outside the gene matches: 0. Written as DNA, the CDR3 is TGTGCCAGCAGGGGACAGGCAACTAATGAAAAACTGTTTTTT. Residues: CASRGQATNEKLFF.

In this sample, this clonotype turned up many times. V is TRBV29-1 and J is TRBJ2-7; D may correspond to TRBD1 or TRBD2 (5 bases each). The germline gives CDR1 SQVTM, CDR2 ANQGSEA. The germline V and J ends were trimmed by 6 bases and 3 bases, with 12 bases remaining between them. This CDR3 comprises 12 residues. CDR3 sequence (DNA): TGCAGCGTGAGGGGTGCGCGCTACGAGCAGTACTTC. Translating gives CSVRGARYEQYF.

About this clonotype: A much more abundant neighbour one base away suggests this may be a read error. The chain links TRBV9 to TRBJ2-7; perhaps D is TRBD1 or TRBD2 (5 bases each). Germline V gene data show CDR1 as SGDLS and CDR2 as YYNGEE. The CDR3 has 14 residues. CDR3: CASSGTGWGSEQCF. The CDR3 nucleotides read TGTGCCAGCAGCGGAACCGGATGGGGGTCCGAGCAGTGCTTC. Full variable domain (remainder filled in from reference TRBV9 and TRBJ2-7): DSGVTQTPKHLITATGQRVTLRCSPRSGDLSVYWYQQSLDQGLQFLIQYYNGEERAKGNILERFSAQQFPDLHSELNLSSLELGDSALYFCASSGTGWGSEQCFGPGTRLTVT.

This sequence joins TRBV6-5 and TRBJ2-1, with D hard to call. Trimming took off 4 bases at V and 9 bases at J, with 16 bases between the two ends. The CDR3 is 14 residues long. The germline gives CDR1 MNHEY, CDR2 SVGAGI. The CDR3 nucleotides read TGTGCCAGCAGTTCCACCTCCCGTGCGAGTGAGCAGTTCTTC. The encoded protein is CASSSTSRASEQFF.

The gene calls are TRBV4-3 and TRBJ2-1; 8 nucleotides match TRBD1. Germline loops: CDR1 LGHNA, CDR2 YSLEER. The CDR3 totals 16 residues. The V and J ends lost 2 bases and 4 bases, in that order; junction bases with no gene match: 7. The CDR3 nucleotides are TGCGCCAGCAGCCAAACCGGGACAGGAGGGTACAATGAGCAGTTCTTC. Protein product: CASSQTGTGGYNEQFF.

Many counts were recorded for this clonotype. The CDR3 protein is CASSFPDRMSTDTQYF. The CDR3 DNA reads as TGTGCCAGCAGTTTCCCCGACAGAATGTCCACAGATACGCAGTATTTT. The rearrangement joins TRBV12-3 or TRBV12-4 to TRBJ2-3; a weak D match, TRBD1 (5 bases). This CDR3 comprises 16 residues. The V end was cut by 3 bases, the J end by 2 bases, with 15 bases between.

This clonotype was seen only a few times. The gene calls are TRBV6-6 and TRBJ2-5; 8 bases agree with TRBD1. J was trimmed by 5 bases and V by 6 bases; bases with no gene match: 14. Germline-derived CDR1 and CDR2 are MNHNY and SVGAGI (reference sequence). The CDR3 runs 16 residues. CDR3 bases: TGTGCCAGCAGCCCAGCAAACAGGGGGACGAGGGAGACCCAGTACTTC. Its translation is CASSPANRGTRETQYF.

This chain links TRBV18 with TRBJ2-7; D is possibly TRBD2 (5 bases). V lost 2 bases and J 2 bases, leaving 13 bases between the germline ends. The germline V gene encodes CDR1 KGHSH and CDR2 LQKENI. This CDR3 contains 15 residues. Here the CDR3 DNA reads TGTGCCAGCTCACCAGCGGGCCACGCCACCTACGAGCAGTACTTC. It codes for CASSPAGHATYEQYF.

The rearrangement joins TRBV20-1 to TRBJ2-3; D gene unclear. The CDR3 is 14 residues long. Germline CDR1 and CDR2: DFQATT and SNEGSKA (reference sequence). Trimming cost V 4 bases and J 1 base, with 12 bases left between them. The CDR3 loop is CSANRATGTDTQYF. The CDR3 DNA follows: TGCAGTGCTAACCGAGCCACTGGCACAGATACGCAGTATTTT.

This clonotype turned up a few times. The V and J genes are TRBV4-3 and TRBJ1-4; tentative D call: TRBD1 (5 bases). Trimming pared 1 base from V and 4 bases from J, leaving 13 bases between. This CDR3 contains 16 residues. Per germline, CDR1 LGHNA and CDR2 YSLEER. The CDR3 loop reads CASSQGTGTGNEKLFF. The CDR3 DNA is TGCGCCAGCAGCCAAGGAACCGGGACCGGTAATGAAAAACTGTTTTTT.

The rearrangement links TRBV7-3 to TRBJ2-3; no reliable D call. CDR1 is SGHTA, CDR2 FQGTGA, per germline. The CDR3 covers 16 residues. V was cut by 0 bases and J by 2 bases, with 12 bases left in between. In nucleotides, the CDR3 is TGTGCCAGCAGCTTAACCGCGACCATCTTCACAGATACGCAGTATTTT. As protein: CASSLTATIFTDTQYF.

This clonotype was seen at least ten times. This chain connects TRBV5-1 to TRBJ2-5; TRBD2 aligns across 8 bases. Germline V lookup: CDR1 SGHRS, CDR2 YFSETQ. The CDR3 covers 15 residues. Germline trimming cut 3 bases from V and 3 bases from J; bases unmatched to any gene: 7. This CDR3 reads CASSSGGTQEETQYF. CDR3 bases: TGCGCCAGCAGCTCGGGGGGGACTCAGGAAGAGACCCAGTACTTC.

This clonotype was found many times. This rearrangement joins TRBV28 to TRBJ2-7; tentatively, D is TRBD1 or TRBD2 (5 bases each). With 5 bases removed from V and 2 bases from J, the gap between germline ends came to 13 bases. This CDR3 comprises 14 residues. Germline lookup yields CDR1 MDHEN and CDR2 SYDVKM. In DNA, the CDR3 is TGTGCCAGCAGTCCGGGGACGTCCACCTACGAGCAGTACGTC. Its translation: CASSPGTSTYEQYV.

This clonotype was observed at least ten times. The chain combines TRBV5-1 with TRBJ2-5; D may be TRBD1 or TRBD2 (6 bases each). Trimming shortened V by 0 bases and J by 5 bases, and 20 bases separated the two germline ends. CDR3 length equals 17 residues. Germline CDR1 and CDR2: SGHRS and YFSETQ. CDR3 nucleotides: TGCGCCAGCAGCTTGGGGTCCCCAACGGGGGCTGGGGAGACCCAGTACTTC. It is translated as CASSLGSPTGAGETQYF.

This clonotype was observed a single time. The chain employs TRBV30 and TRBJ2-2; D is unresolved. The length of the CDR3 is 17 residues. Between the trimmed V and J ends, which lost 0 bases and 0 bases, there was a span of 14 bases. Germline CDR1 is GTSNPN and CDR2 is SVGIG (reference sequence). Here the CDR3 reads CAWSVTPGPANTGELFF. The CDR3 nucleotides are TGTGCCTGGAGTGTAACCCCGGGCCCCGCGAACACCGGGGAGCTGTTTTTT. The full variable domain, rest sourced from reference TRBV30 and TRBJ2-2, is SQTIHQWPATLVQPVGSPLSLECTVEGTSNPNLYWYRQAAGRGLQLLFYSVGIGQISSEVPQNLSASRPQDRQFILSSKKLLLSDSGFYLCAWSVTPGPANTGELFFGEGSRLTVL.

The chain couples TRBV24-1 to TRBJ2-3; D uncertain. This CDR3 has 13 residues. Germline V gene sequence: CDR1 KGHDR, CDR2 SFDVKD. With 4 bases removed from V and 0 bases from J, the gap between germline ends came to 4 bases. DNA for the CDR3: TGTGCCACCAGTGAGGTTAGCACAGATACGCAGTATTTT. Translating it yields CATSEVSTDTQYF.

The rearrangement uses TRBV20-1 and TRBJ1-4, with D perhaps TRBD1 (6 bases). Germline CDR1 DFQATT, CDR2 SNEGSKA (reference sequence). This CDR3 contains 15 residues. V gave up 5 bases and J gave up 5 bases, with 18 bases separating them. CDR3 sequence: CSARWGGGRNEKLFF. The CDR3 bases are TGCAGTGCTCGTTGGGGCGGGGGCAGAAATGAAAAACTGTTTTTT.

This chain joins TRBV6-5 and TRBJ2-4; D is ambiguous. The CDR3 contains 15 residues. V shed 0 bases and J shed 0 bases, with 6 bases lying between them. Germline CDR1 is MNHEY and CDR2 is SVGAGI. Here the CDR3 reads CASSYSQLAKNIQYF. For the CDR3, the DNA is TGTGCCAGCAGTTACTCGCAGCTAGCCAAAAACATTCAGTACTTC.

V is TRBV10-3 and J is TRBJ2-5; TRBD1 agrees at 8 bases. In germline, CDR1 is ENHRY, CDR2 SYGVKD. This CDR3 region has 15 residues. V was pared by 4 bases and J by 5 bases, with 9 bases of the junction left unmatched. CDR3 region: CAISARGQGYETQYF. The DNA for the CDR3 is TGTGCCATCAGTGCACGTGGACAGGGATATGAGACCCAGTACTTC.